Included here is one T cell receptor (beta chain) sequence, with context. The sample comes from a study of blood T cell repertoires in COVID-19. At the level of the study: Collection of acute and convalescent COVID-19 samples took place in the United States, Italy and Spain.

The CDR3 covers 12 residues. Trimming removed 6 bases at V and 5 bases at J, with 10 bases between. Seattle's enrolled individuals joined amid active infection and were then monitored longitudinally. Per the original data handling: Counts of nucleated cells, estimated from reference gene primer amplification, were obtained. The method was immunoSEQ multiplex PCR; TCRdb's version includes in-frame clones alone and lacks a portion of them. Clonal size and the V and J genes are those of that table, whereas D and trimming came from the DNA. The table lists 150,000 to 200,000 clones, roughly 90% of them singletons.

The rearrangement joins TRBV12-3 or TRBV12-4 to TRBJ2-5; D uncertain. The sample was peripheral blood. This TCR came from a man aged 25 to 40 with COVID-19, enrolled during active disease. The DNA for the CDR3 is TGTGCCAGCAGCTCCAGTAACGAGACCCAGTACTTC. Translation: CASSSSNETQYF.